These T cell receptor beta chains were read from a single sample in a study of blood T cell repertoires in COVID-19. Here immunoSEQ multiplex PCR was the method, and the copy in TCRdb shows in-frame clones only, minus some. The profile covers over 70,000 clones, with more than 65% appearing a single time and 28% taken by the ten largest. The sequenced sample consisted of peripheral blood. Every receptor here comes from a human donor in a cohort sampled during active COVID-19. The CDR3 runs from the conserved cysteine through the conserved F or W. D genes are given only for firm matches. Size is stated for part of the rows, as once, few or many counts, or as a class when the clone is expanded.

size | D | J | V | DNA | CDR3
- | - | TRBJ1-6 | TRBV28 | TGTGCCAGCAGTCCGACAGAGAATTCACCCCTCCACTTT | CASSPTENSPLHF
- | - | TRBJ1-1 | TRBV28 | TGTGCCAGCAGTGACTTACCCGGGACACCGAACACTGAAGCTTTCTTT | CASSDLPGTPNTEAFF
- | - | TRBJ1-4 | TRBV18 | TGTGCCAGCTCACAGGGGCTGAATGAAAAACTGTTTTTT | CASSQGLNEKLFF
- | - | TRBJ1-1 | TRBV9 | TGTGCCAGCAGCGTATCCCAAGGGAGGGGAAACATGAACACTGAAGCTTTCTTT | CASSVSQGRGNMNTEAFF
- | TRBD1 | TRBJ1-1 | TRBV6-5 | TGTGCCAGCATAACAGGGGGAGCTGAAGCTTTCTTT | CASITGGAEAFF
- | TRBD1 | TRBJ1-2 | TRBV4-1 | TGCGCCAGCAGCCAACGGACAGGAGTCAACTATGGCTACACCTTC | CASSQRTGVNYGYTF
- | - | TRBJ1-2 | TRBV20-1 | TGCAGTGCTAGTGCTGGCGGGAGTCCAAGGTTCGGCTACACCTTC | CSASAGGSPRFGYTF
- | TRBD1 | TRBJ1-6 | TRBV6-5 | TGTGCCAGCCGACGCTACGACAGGGGGAATTCACCCCTCCACTTT | CASRRYDRGNSPLHF
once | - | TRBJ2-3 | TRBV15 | TGTGCCACCAGCAGAGATCTCGCAGATACGCAGTATTTT | CATSRDLADTQYF
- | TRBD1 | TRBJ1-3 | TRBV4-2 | TGTGCCAGCACAGCTTTCTACAGGGGGCGAAACACCATATATTTT | CASTAFYRGRNTIYF
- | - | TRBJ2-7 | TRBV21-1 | TGTGCCAGCAGCAAAGCCGGCCAGGTCAACGAGCAGTACTTC | CASSKAGQVNEQYF
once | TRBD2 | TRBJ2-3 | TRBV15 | TGTGCCACCAGCAGAGGACTAGCGGGGGGTTCTCGCCGGGAAGATACGCAGTATTTT | CATSRGLAGGSRREDTQYF
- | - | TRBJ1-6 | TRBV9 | TGTGCCAGCAGTAGGGAGGAGTATTCACCCCTCCACTTT | CASSREEYSPLHF
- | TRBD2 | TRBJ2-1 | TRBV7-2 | TGTGCCAGCAGCCCACCGGGGGGGGCTACCTACAATGAGCAGTTCTTC | CASSPPGGATYNEQFF
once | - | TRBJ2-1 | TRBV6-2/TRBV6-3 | TGTGCCAGCAGTTACCGGGGGACCTCCTACAATGAGCAGTTCTTC | CASSYRGTSYNEQFF
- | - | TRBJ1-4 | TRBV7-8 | TGTGCCAGCAGCCCCTCCGGTTACCGCCTGTTTTTT | CASSPSGYRLFF
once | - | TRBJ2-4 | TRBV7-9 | TGTGCCAGCAGCTTAGCTTCGGGGTCCAAAAACATTCAGTACTTC | CASSLASGSKNIQYF
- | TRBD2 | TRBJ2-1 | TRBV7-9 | TGTGCCAGCAGCCAGAGAGCGGGGACCCTCAATGAGCAGTTCTTC | CASSQRAGTLNEQFF
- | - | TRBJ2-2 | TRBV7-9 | TGTGCCAGCAGCTCAATCAGGGTTACCGGGGAGCTGTTTTTT | CASSSIRVTGELFF
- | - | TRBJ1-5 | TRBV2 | TGTGCCAGCACTGGTCTGGCAAATCAGCCCCAGCATTTT | CASTGLANQPQHF
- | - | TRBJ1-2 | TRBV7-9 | TGTGCCAGCAGCTTCATCTCACAGGGTCCGGGCTATGGCTACACCTTC | CASSFISQGPGYGYTF
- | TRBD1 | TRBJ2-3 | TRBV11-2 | TGTGCCAGCAGCCCGAGGCAGGGGGCGTTAGATACGCAGTATTTT | CASSPRQGALDTQYF